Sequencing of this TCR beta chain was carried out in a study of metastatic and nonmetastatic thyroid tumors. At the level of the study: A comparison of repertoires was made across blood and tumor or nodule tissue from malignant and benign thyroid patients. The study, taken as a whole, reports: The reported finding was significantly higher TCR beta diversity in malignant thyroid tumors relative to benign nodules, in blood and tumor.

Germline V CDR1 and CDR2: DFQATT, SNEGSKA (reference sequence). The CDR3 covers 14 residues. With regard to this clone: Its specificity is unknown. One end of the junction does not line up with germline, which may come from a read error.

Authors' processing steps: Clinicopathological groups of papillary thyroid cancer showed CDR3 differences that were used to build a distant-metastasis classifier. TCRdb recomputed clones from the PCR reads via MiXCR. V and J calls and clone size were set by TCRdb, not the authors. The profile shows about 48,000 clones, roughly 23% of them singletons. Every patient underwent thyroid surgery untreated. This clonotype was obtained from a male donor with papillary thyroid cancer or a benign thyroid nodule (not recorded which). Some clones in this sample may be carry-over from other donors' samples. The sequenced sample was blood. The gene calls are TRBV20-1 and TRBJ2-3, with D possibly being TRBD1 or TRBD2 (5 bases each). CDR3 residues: CSARRGASTDTQYF. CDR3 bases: TGCAGTGCTAGACGGGGCGCTAGCACGGATACGCAGTATTTT.